This is a list of T cell receptor beta chains from one sample in a study of yellow fever vaccine responses in identical twins. TCRdb processed the RT-PCR reads anew with MiXCR; each CDR3 protein has one entry. The sample includes 20,000 to 25,000 distinct CDR3 sequences, under 85% of them seen just once. The sequences come from T cells from blood (PBMCs), unsorted or a sorted subset (not recorded which), collected before or after yellow fever vaccination (not recorded which). These receptor sequences come from a woman aged 18-29 years who received the yellow fever vaccine. Both conserved end residues are part of each CDR3. A D gene is named only where the DNA matches it firmly. Where a row states a size, it is once, few, many or the class of an expanded clone; other rows omit it.

V gene	J gene	D gene	clone size	CDR3 protein	CDR3 DNA
TRBV15	TRBJ2-1	.	.	CATSRDLGRKFF	TGTGCCACCAGCAGAGATCTGGGGCGTAAGTTCTTC
TRBV4-2	TRBJ1-2	.	few	CASAPRGSFYGYTF	TGTGCCAGCGCCCCCAGGGGTTCCTTTTATGGCTACACCTTC
TRBV2	TRBJ2-5	.	.	CASSEWWGQETQYF	TGTGCCAGCAGTGAATGGTGGGGACAAGAGACCCAGTACTTC
TRBV5-5	TRBJ2-7	TRBD2	.	CASSLAFSGSYEQYF	TGTGCCAGCAGCTTGGCATTTAGCGGGAGCTACGAGCAGTACTTC
TRBV24-1	TRBJ1-2	.	few	CATSDNNYPGLGSNYGYTF	TGTGCCACCAGTGATAACAATTACCCGGGACTAGGGTCTAACTATGGCTACACCTTC
TRBV18	TRBJ2-4	.	few	CASSPRDLTKNIQYF	TGTGCCAGCTCACCACGAGACCTAACCAAAAACATTCAGTACTTC
TRBV6-1	TRBJ1-6	TRBD1	.	CASRPGQGWSPLHF	TGTGCCAGCAGGCCCGGACAGGGGTGGTCACCCCTCCACTTT
TRBV7-1	TRBJ2-4	.	.	CASSSTGLPGNIQYF	TGTGCCAGCAGCTCGACGGGACTCCCAGGGAACATTCAGTACTTC
TRBV10-1	TRBJ2-1	TRBD2	.	CASNRGGDEQFF	TGCGCCAGCAATCGGGGGGGTGATGAGCAGTTCTTC
TRBV20-1	TRBJ2-4	TRBD1	.	CSARELGQGKNIQYF	TGCAGTGCTAGAGAACTAGGACAGGGGAAAAACATTCAGTACTTC
TRBV29-1	TRBJ2-1	.	.	CSLGLAGEQFF	TGCAGCCTAGGACTCGCCGGTGAGCAGTTCTTC
TRBV15	TRBJ1-1	.	.	CATSRRPGQDTEAFF	TGTGCCACCAGCAGACGACCCGGTCAAGACACTGAAGCTTTCTTT
TRBV28	TRBJ2-3	TRBD2	few	CASSGGPLNTQYF	TGTGCCAGTTCGGGGGGGCCTTTGAATACGCAGTATTTT
TRBV11-3	TRBJ2-7	TRBD1	once	CASSARDRVYEQYF	TGTGCCAGCAGCGCCAGGGACAGGGTGTACGAGCAGTACTTC
TRBV3-1	TRBJ2-1	TRBD1	.	CASSHRGQGNEQFF	TGTGCCAGCAGCCACAGGGGGCAGGGCAATGAGCAGTTCTTC
TRBV29-1	TRBJ2-7	TRBD1	few	CSVFGTGGSYEQYF	TGCAGCGTATTCGGGACAGGGGGCTCCTACGAGCAGTACTTC
TRBV6-5	TRBJ1-6	.	.	CASSWQSSYNSPLHF	TGTGCCAGCAGTTGGCAGAGCTCCTATAATTCACCCCTCCACTTT
TRBV28	TRBJ2-3	TRBD1	once	CASRKQGFPSTDTQYF	TGTGCCAGCAGGAAACAGGGGTTTCCCAGCACAGATACGCAGTATTTT
TRBV7-2	TRBJ2-1	TRBD2	.	CASSLAGGRRDEQFF	TGTGCCAGCAGCTTGGCGGGGGGGCGCCGGGATGAGCAGTTCTTC
TRBV11-2	TRBJ1-4	.	.	CASRSGLAANEKLFF	TGTGCCAGCAGATCGGGACTAGCGGCTAATGAAAAACTGTTTTTT
TRBV11-2	TRBJ1-1	TRBD1	.	CASSLYRGTEAFF	TGTGCCAGCAGCTTGTACAGGGGTACTGAAGCTTTCTTT
TRBV12-3/TRBV12-4	TRBJ1-1	.	.	CASSLGGAVTEAFF	TGTGCCAGCAGTTTAGGTGGGGCGGTCACTGAAGCTTTCTTT